These 7 T cell receptor beta chains were all obtained from the same sample, sequenced in a study of cytomegalovirus exposure and HLA in healthy donors. This PCR relied on a set of 60 Vbeta primers and 13 Jbeta primers. Some clones are missing from TCRdb's copy, which holds only in-frame ones; the method was immunoSEQ multiplex PCR. This sample has 250,000 to 350,000 clones, with roughly 85% found just once. What was sequenced was PBMCs. The source is a middle-aged man in good health and CMV-seropositive.

This chain links TRBV5-5 with TRBJ2-3, with 7 bases lining up with TRBD1. Trimming at V came to 4 bases and at J to 4 bases, leaving 6 bases not matched to a gene. The CDR3 loop spans 14 amino acids. Germline V CDR1 and CDR2: SGHKS, YYEKEE (reference sequence). This CDR3 reads CASSRDSPSDTQYF. The CDR3 DNA reads as TGTGCCAGCAGCCGGGACAGTCCCTCAGATACGCAGTATTTT.

V is TRBV7-2 and J is TRBJ2-7; 8 positions agree with TRBD2. The CDR3 has 14 amino acids. V was clipped by 6 bases and J by 0 bases; unmatched bases: 4. Germline CDR1 is SGHTA and CDR2 is FQGNSA. As DNA, the CDR3 is TGTGCCAGCAGGCGGGGGGTGGACTCCTACGAGCAGTACTTC. Protein: CASRRGVDSYEQYF.

The count of this clone is one. The rearrangement links TRBV6-5 to TRBJ1-5; D ambiguous. Germline CDR1 reads MNHEY; CDR2 reads SVGAGI. V lost 5 bases and J lost 4, with 3 bases in between. The CDR3 has 11 residues. The CDR3 protein is CASSENQPQHF. The DNA for the CDR3 is TGTGCCAGCAGTGAGAATCAGCCCCAGCATTTT.

The CDR3 nucleotides are TGTGCCAGCTCACTGGACCAGGGAAATTCACCCCTCCACTTT. Protein sequence: CASSLDQGNSPLHF. V and J are TRBV18 and TRBJ1-6, with D perhaps matching TRBD1 (5 bases). The CDR3 spans 14 residues. The germline V gene encodes CDR1 KGHSH and CDR2 LQKENI. With 4 bases removed from V and 7 bases from J, the gap between germline ends came to 11 bases. The full variable domain, rest sourced from reference TRBV18 and TRBJ1-6, is NAGVMQNPRHLVRRRGQEARLRCSPMKGHSHVYWYRQLPEEGLKFMVYLQKENIIDESGMPKERFSAEFPKEGPSILRIQQVVRGDSAAYFCASSLDQGNSPLHFGNGTRLTVT.

This clone has a single count. The chain carries TRBV11-3 and TRBJ2-2; 8 nucleotides match TRBD2. The V and J ends lost 4 bases and 6 bases, in that order; junction bases with no gene match: 7. The CDR3 is 15 amino acids. Germline V lookup: CDR1 SGHNT, CDR2 YENEEA. The CDR3 DNA reads TGTGCCAGCAGCTCACCGGGGGGGCCGGCCGGGGAGCTGTTTTTT. This translates into CASSSPGGPAGELFF.

The V and J genes are TRBV28 and TRBJ2-7; 13 bases line up with TRBD2. The CDR3 sequence is 17 residues long. Germline assignment: CDR1 MDHEN and CDR2 SYDVKM. Trimming at V came to 5 bases and at J to 2 bases, leaving 9 bases not matched to a gene. Here the CDR3 reads CASSPSPGTSGAYEQYF. In DNA, the CDR3 is TGTGCCAGCAGTCCCTCCCCCGGGACTAGCGGGGCCTACGAGCAGTACTTC.

V gene TRBV10-3 combines with J gene TRBJ1-2, with 7 positions matching TRBD1. The CDR3 has 15 residues. V lost 4 bases to trimming and J lost 4 bases; unmatched junction nucleotides: 9. Germline CDR1 is ENHRY and CDR2 is SYGVKD. The CDR3 DNA reads TGTGCCATCAGTGTCGACAGGGCCTTTGGCTATGGCTACACCTTC. Translating it yields CAISVDRAFGYGYTF.